The source of this TCR beta chain is a study of T-cell memory formation after mild COVID-19. Study-wide findings and caveats: Later expanders leaned toward CD4+, whereas clones contracting from day 15 to 85 were balanced CD4/CD8. SARS-CoV-2 specificity of second-wave clones peaking day 37 was unconfirmed.

Employing constant-segment primers, 5'RACE generated TCR alpha and TCR beta cDNA libraries bearing sample barcodes and UMIs. TCRdb reanalysed the 5' RACE reads using MiXCR and keeps one entry per CDR3 protein. The table includes about 90,000 distinct CDR3 sequences, around 13% detected once. For this clonotype: Its target is not known.

V was shortened by 6 bases and J by 6 bases, with 11 bases between the two germline ends. This CDR3 has 13 amino acids. The source is an adult woman who had mild COVID-19 (a few samples of this study predate the infection). Cell type and time point are not known. The chain recombines TRBV12-3 or TRBV12-4 with TRBJ2-2; D is perhaps TRBD1 or TRBD2 (5 bases each). Material for sequencing was PBMCs or a T cell subset sorted from them (not recorded which). The CDR3 spells CASRAVGAGELFF. The CDR3 region has the DNA TGTGCCAGCAGGGCGGTGGGGGCCGGGGAGCTGTTTTTT.